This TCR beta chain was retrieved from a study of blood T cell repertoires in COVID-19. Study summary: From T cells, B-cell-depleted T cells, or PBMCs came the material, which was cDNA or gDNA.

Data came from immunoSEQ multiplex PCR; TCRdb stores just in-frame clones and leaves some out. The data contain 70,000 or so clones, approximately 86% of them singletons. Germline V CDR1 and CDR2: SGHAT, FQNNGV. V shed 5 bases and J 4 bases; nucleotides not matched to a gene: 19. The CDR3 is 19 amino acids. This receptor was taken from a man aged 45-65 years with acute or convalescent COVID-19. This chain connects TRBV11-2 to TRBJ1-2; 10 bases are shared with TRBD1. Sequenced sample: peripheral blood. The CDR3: CASSKAPAGQGRSSYGYTF. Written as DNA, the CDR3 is TGTGCCAGCAGCAAAGCGCCCGCGGGACAGGGGCGTTCCAGCTATGGCTACACCTTC.